A selection of T cell receptor beta chains follows, all from one sample in a study of control samples from healthy donors and cancer patients. The protocol was immunoSEQ multiplex PCR, while the TCRdb copy is restricted to in-frame clones and leaves out a portion. The profile shows around 170,000 clones, roughly 88% of them singletons. Material for sequencing was blood. The receptors here all came from a woman in her twenties or thirties in good health. The CDR3 runs from the conserved cysteine through the conserved F or W. D genes are given only for firm matches. Clone size is stated in some rows and not others, as once, few, many or a class when expanded.

d_gene: -; abundance: -; v_gene: TRBV7-9; j_gene: TRBJ1-2; CDR3nt: TGTGCCAGCAGCTTATCCACCCGGGACGGATCCTATGGCTACACCTTC; CDR3aa: CASSLSTRDGSYGYTF
d_gene: -; abundance: -; v_gene: TRBV30; j_gene: TRBJ1-5; CDR3nt: TGTGCCTGGAGTTTCCGGGGCAATCAGCCCCAGCATTTT; CDR3aa: CAWSFRGNQPQHF
d_gene: -; abundance: -; v_gene: TRBV28; j_gene: TRBJ2-7; CDR3nt: TGTGCCAGCAGTTTAGGTGCACGGGGCTACGAGCAGTACTTC; CDR3aa: CASSLGARGYEQYF
d_gene: TRBD1; abundance: once; v_gene: TRBV7-6; j_gene: TRBJ1-6; CDR3nt: TGTGCCAGCAGCCGGGACAGGGGTTCACCCCTCCACTTT; CDR3aa: CASSRDRGSPLHF
d_gene: TRBD1; abundance: -; v_gene: TRBV6-5; j_gene: TRBJ2-3; CDR3nt: TGTGCCACCCGGACAGGGGACACAGATACGCAGTATTTT; CDR3aa: CATRTGDTDTQYF
d_gene: TRBD1; abundance: -; v_gene: TRBV5-4; j_gene: TRBJ2-2; CDR3nt: TGTGCCAGCAGCTGGGGACAGGGGGCGAACACCGGGGAGCTGTTTTTT; CDR3aa: CASSWGQGANTGELFF
d_gene: TRBD1; abundance: -; v_gene: TRBV28; j_gene: TRBJ1-5; CDR3nt: TGTGCCAGCAGTTTAAGGGGGACAGGTAATCAGCCCCAGCATTTT; CDR3aa: CASSLRGTGNQPQHF
d_gene: -; abundance: -; v_gene: TRBV12-3/TRBV12-4; j_gene: TRBJ2-1; CDR3nt: TGTGCCAGCAGTTTAGTTCGGAATGAGCAGTTCTTC; CDR3aa: CASSLVRNEQFF
d_gene: -; abundance: -; v_gene: TRBV19; j_gene: TRBJ2-2; CDR3nt: TGTGCCAGTAGTATAGTGGGGCGGGAGCTGTTTTTT; CDR3aa: CASSIVGRELFF
d_gene: -; abundance: -; v_gene: TRBV18; j_gene: TRBJ1-3; CDR3nt: TGTGCCAGCTCAAGCGCCGGGACCGGTGCTGGAAACACCATATATTTT; CDR3aa: CASSSAGTGAGNTIYF
d_gene: TRBD1; abundance: -; v_gene: TRBV9; j_gene: TRBJ1-6; CDR3nt: TGTGCCAGCAGCGCCCAGGGGGGAAATTCACCCCTCCACTTT; CDR3aa: CASSAQGGNSPLHF
d_gene: TRBD2; abundance: once; v_gene: TRBV11-3; j_gene: TRBJ2-2; CDR3nt: TGTGCCAGCAGCCCAACCAGCGGGAGGGCCGGGGAGCTGTTTTTT; CDR3aa: CASSPTSGRAGELFF
d_gene: -; abundance: -; v_gene: TRBV28; j_gene: TRBJ1-2; CDR3nt: TGTGCCAGCAGTTTATTGGCAGAGAACTATGGCTACACCTTC; CDR3aa: CASSLLAENYGYTF
d_gene: TRBD1; abundance: -; v_gene: TRBV20-1; j_gene: TRBJ2-5; CDR3nt: TGCAGTGCTAGTTTCTCCGGGACAGGTGAAGAGACCCAGTACTTC; CDR3aa: CSASFSGTGEETQYF
d_gene: -; abundance: -; v_gene: TRBV5-5; j_gene: TRBJ1-3; CDR3nt: TGTGCCAGCAGCCAAGGACATCCTGGAAACACCATATATTTT; CDR3aa: CASSQGHPGNTIYF
d_gene: -; abundance: -; v_gene: TRBV19; j_gene: TRBJ2-3; CDR3nt: TGTGCCAGTAGTATACCGGGCACAGATACGCAGTATTTT; CDR3aa: CASSIPGTDTQYF
d_gene: TRBD1; abundance: -; v_gene: TRBV5-1; j_gene: TRBJ1-5; CDR3nt: TGCGCCAGCAGCTTGCAAGGACAGGGAAATCAGCCCCAGCATTTT; CDR3aa: CASSLQGQGNQPQHF
d_gene: -; abundance: once; v_gene: TRBV5-1; j_gene: TRBJ2-7; CDR3nt: TGCGCCAGCAGCTTCCGACGGAGCTCCTACGAGCAGTACTTC; CDR3aa: CASSFRRSSYEQYF
d_gene: -; abundance: -; v_gene: TRBV15; j_gene: TRBJ1-5; CDR3nt: TGTGCCACCAGCAGAACAGGGATTAATCAGCCCCAGCATTTT; CDR3aa: CATSRTGINQPQHF
d_gene: TRBD1; abundance: -; v_gene: TRBV5-1; j_gene: TRBJ1-2; CDR3nt: TGCGCCAGCAGCTTGGGACAGGGGGGCTACACCTTC; CDR3aa: CASSLGQGGYTF
d_gene: TRBD1; abundance: -; v_gene: TRBV5-1; j_gene: TRBJ1-2; CDR3nt: TGCGCCAGCCAAGGGACAGGGGGCGCCTATGGCTACACCTTC; CDR3aa: CASQGTGGAYGYTF
d_gene: -; abundance: -; v_gene: TRBV19; j_gene: TRBJ2-5; CDR3nt: TGTGCCAGTAGTATGGTGGCACTACAAGAGACCCAGTACTTC; CDR3aa: CASSMVALQETQYF
d_gene: TRBD1; abundance: -; v_gene: TRBV7-9; j_gene: TRBJ2-7; CDR3nt: TGTGCCAGCAGCTTGGCGGGACAGGGGCTGAGAAAGTACTTC; CDR3aa: CASSLAGQGLRKYF
d_gene: -; abundance: -; v_gene: TRBV5-4; j_gene: TRBJ1-2; CDR3nt: TGTGCCAGCAGCTTGGAGGGGCCATATGGCTACACCTTC; CDR3aa: CASSLEGPYGYTF
d_gene: TRBD2; abundance: -; v_gene: TRBV5-1; j_gene: TRBJ2-3; CDR3nt: TGCGCCAGCAGCTGGGGGGGAGCCAGCACAGATACGCAGTATTTT; CDR3aa: CASSWGGASTDTQYF
d_gene: -; abundance: -; v_gene: TRBV9; j_gene: TRBJ1-6; CDR3nt: TGTGCCAGCAGCGTGTCCAGTAATTCACCCCTCCACTTT; CDR3aa: CASSVSSNSPLHF
d_gene: -; abundance: -; v_gene: TRBV11-3; j_gene: TRBJ2-5; CDR3nt: TGTGCCAGCAGCTTAGTGTCACAAGAGACCCAGTACTTC; CDR3aa: CASSLVSQETQYF
d_gene: -; abundance: few; v_gene: TRBV6-5; j_gene: TRBJ1-2; CDR3nt: TGTGCCAGCAGCCCCGGACCGTCGGCAGGCTACACCTTC; CDR3aa: CASSPGPSAGYTF
d_gene: TRBD2; abundance: -; v_gene: TRBV5-6; j_gene: TRBJ2-1; CDR3nt: TGTGCCAGCAGCTTGGTGGGTGTAGCGGGGGAGTACAATGAGCAGTTCTTC; CDR3aa: CASSLVGVAGEYNEQFF
d_gene: -; abundance: -; v_gene: TRBV7-8; j_gene: TRBJ2-1; CDR3nt: TGTGCCAGCAGCGCGCGACTCAACTCCTACAATGAGCAGTTCTTC; CDR3aa: CASSARLNSYNEQFF
d_gene: -; abundance: -; v_gene: TRBV11-2; j_gene: TRBJ2-2; CDR3nt: TGTGCCAGCAGCTTAGTTGTCAGCCACACCGGGGAGCTGTTTTTT; CDR3aa: CASSLVVSHTGELFF
d_gene: TRBD2; abundance: -; v_gene: TRBV7-9; j_gene: TRBJ2-5; CDR3nt: TGTGCCAGCAGCTTAACCCGGGGGGGAGAGACCCAGTACTTC; CDR3aa: CASSLTRGGETQYF
d_gene: -; abundance: -; v_gene: TRBV6-5; j_gene: TRBJ2-7; CDR3nt: TGTGCCAGCAGGAGCTCCTACGAGCAGTACTTC; CDR3aa: CASRSSYEQYF
d_gene: TRBD1; abundance: -; v_gene: TRBV14; j_gene: TRBJ1-1; CDR3nt: TGTGCCAGCAGCCCTCGGACAGGCATGAACACTGAAGCTTTCTTT; CDR3aa: CASSPRTGMNTEAFF